These 16 T cell receptor beta chains share one sample of origin, sequenced in a study of tissue T cells after allogeneic stem cell transplantation. Sequencing used immunoSEQ multiplex PCR; TCRdb keeps in-frame clones, though not all of them. The sample includes approximately 47,000 clones, roughly 75% of them seen just once. Sequenced input: sorted cells pooled from one or two spleens. All receptors derive from a pool of C57BL/6 mice in good health.

As to this clone: Gene names refer to mouse genes. The sequenced CDR3 bases are TGTGCCAGCGGTGATGCCAGCAACGAAAGATTATTT. Its protein product is CASGDASNERLF. The full CDR3 protein reads CASGDASNERLFF. The rearrangement uses TRBV13-2 and TRBJ1-4; D is unclear. With the read ending 1 residue before the CDR3 end, the germline J gene is used to fill in that end. Per germline, CDR1 NNHNN and CDR2 SYGAGS (reference sequence). This CDR3 has 13 amino acids. V dropped 0 bases and J dropped 4 bases, with 4 bases sitting between them.

Points on this clone: The genes are named according to mouse. The CDR3 protein is CASSLEALGGQNTLYF. The CDR3 bases that were read are TGTGCAAGCAGCTTAGAAGCCCTGGGGGGTCAAAACACCTTGTAC. J is TRBJ2-4 and V is TRBV16, with 7 bases aligning to TRBD2. The CDR3 end falls 1 residue outside the read, so it is completed with the germline J gene. With 0 bases clipped from V and 1 base from J, the junction kept 4 bases outside the gene matches. Germline assignment: CDR1 SGHSA and CDR2 FRNQAP. There are 16 residues in the CDR3.

In regard to this clone: Genes and germline come from the mouse. The observed sequence ends 1 residue before the CDR3 terminus, with the missing tail filled in from the germline J gene. The chain joins TRBV19 to TRBJ2-5; TRBD1 matches 10 bases. The V and J ends lost 4 bases and 6 bases, in that order; junction bases with no gene match: 8. From germline, CDR1 is FNHDT and CDR2 SITEND (reference sequence). CDR3 size: 15 residues. CDR3 DNA (partial): TGTGCCAGCAGTCCCCTGACAGGGGGCGGGGACACCCAGTAC. Its protein is CASSPLTGGGDTQY. The whole CDR3 protein is CASSPLTGGGDTQYF.

On this clone itself: Gene names follow the mouse nomenclature. The DNA read from the CDR3 is TGTGCCAGCAGTTTAGACATATATTCTGGAAATACGCTCTAT. It encodes CASSLDIYSGNTLY. The whole CDR3 is CASSLDIYSGNTLYF. The chain is built from TRBV15 and TRBJ1-3; D remains unclear. The read ends 1 residue before the CDR3 terminus; that terminus is restored from the germline J gene. Between the trimmed V and J ends, which lost 1 base and 0 bases, there was a span of 7 bases. The CDR3 runs to 15 residues. Germline V gives CDR1 SGHND, CDR2 FRSKSL. The entire variable domain, with the rest obtained from reference TRBV15 and TRBJ1-3, is as follows: DAGVTQTPRHEVAEKGQTIILKCEPVSGHNDLFWYRQTKIQGLELLSYFRSKSLMEDGGAFKDRFKAEMLNSSFSTLKIQPTEPKDSAVYLCASSLDIYSGNTLYFGEGSRLIVV.

This clone has only a few counts. Germline and genes here are mouse. The CDR3 end lies 1 residue beyond the end of the read and is filled in from the germline J gene. V usage is TRBV31 and J usage is TRBJ2-7; 12 bases map to TRBD2. After removal of 1 base from V and 9 bases from J, the junction contained 1 base not matched to a gene. This CDR3 spans 12 amino acids. Germline V gene lookup returns CDR1 GKSSPN and CDR2 SITVG. CDR3 in amino acids: CAWSPGLGGQYF. CDR3 DNA (partial): TGTGCCTGGAGTCCGGGACTGGGGGGACAGTAC.

As regards this clone: The gene symbols are mouse symbols. The sequenced fragment ends 1 residue before the CDR3 boundary, so the rest is inferred from the germline J gene. This chain joins TRBV12-1 and TRBJ2-1; 7 bases fit TRBD2. V shed 0 bases, J shed 1 base, and the junction held 2 bases outside the gene matches. Germline values: CDR1 SGHSN, CDR2 HYEKVE. The CDR3 is made up of 15 amino acids. CDR3 amino acids: CASSLSGGNYAEQFF. CDR3 DNA, as far as it was read: TGTGCCAGCTCTCTCTCTGGGGGAAACTATGCTGAGCAGTTC.

Comment on this clone: The genes are named according to mouse. The read ends 1 residue shy of where the CDR3 ends; the end is completed using the germline J gene. The chain is built from TRBV5 and TRBJ1-6; D unresolved. TRBJ1-6 is sorted into the ORF group, with uncertain function. V gave up 0 bases and J gave up 6 bases, with 6 bases separating them. This CDR3 has 14 residues. In germline, CDR1 is LGHNA, CDR2 YNLKQL (reference sequence). The CDR3 bases that were read are TGTGCCAGCAGCCAAGATCTAGGTAATTCGCCCCTCTAC. This translates into CASSQDLGNSPLY. The whole CDR3 reads CASSQDLGNSPLYF.

With respect to this clone: Gene names and germline refer to mouse. The CDR3 end lies 1 residue beyond the end of the read and is filled in from the germline J gene. The chain uses TRBV13-1 and TRBJ1-4, with D perhaps matching TRBD1 (5 bases). Trimming took off 3 bases at V and 0 bases at J, with 15 bases between the two ends. In germline, CDR1 is NSHNY, CDR2 SYGAGN. This CDR3 has 17 residues. This chain's CDR3 is CASSGDSTALSNERLFF. Incomplete CDR3 DNA: TGTGCCAGCAGTGGTGATTCGACAGCCCTTTCCAACGAAAGATTATTT.

On this clone: The listed genes are named as in mouse. The read halts 1 residue ahead of the CDR3 end, with the missing end drawn from the germline J gene. The J gene is TRBJ1-1, the V gene TRBV13-1; no clear D. Germline CDR1 reads NSHNY; CDR2 reads SYGAGN. Trimming cost V 2 bases and J 4 bases, with 3 bases left between them. The CDR3 is 11 amino acids. CDR3 DNA (partial): TGTGCCAGCAGTGACAGCACAGAAGTCTTC. Translation: CASSDSTEVF. The entire CDR3 protein is CASSDSTEVFF.

This clone has just a few counts. The listed genes are named as in mouse. The CDR3 end falls 1 residue outside the read, so it is completed with the germline J gene. This chain joins TRBV13-3 and TRBJ2-7; TRBD2 matches 14 bases. The length of the CDR3 is 15 residues. J lost 6 bases, V lost 5 bases, and 7 bases had no gene match. Germline CDR1 is NNHDY and CDR2 is SYVADS. The sequenced CDR3 bases are TGTGCCAGCAGACCGGGACTGGGGGGGCGGGCTGAACAGTAC. This codes for CASRPGLGGRAEQY. The whole CDR3 protein reads CASRPGLGGRAEQYF.

Turning to this clone: Gene names denote mouse genes. Incomplete CDR3 DNA: TGTGCAAGCAGCGCTCCGGGACTGGGGACAGAAACGCTGTAT. This gives the protein CASSAPGLGTETLY. The whole CDR3 region reads CASSAPGLGTETLYF. J is TRBJ2-3 and V is TRBV16, with TRBD2 matching 10 bases. With the read ending 1 residue before the CDR3 end, the germline J gene is used to fill in that end. The ends lost 5 bases at V and 4 bases at J; junction bases unmatched: 6. CDR3 length equals 15 residues. Germline V gene lookup returns CDR1 SGHSA and CDR2 FRNQAP. The whole variable domain, remainder taken from reference TRBV16 and TRBJ2-3, is NAGVIQTPRHKVTGKGQEATLWCEPISGHSAVFWYRQTIVQGLEFLTYFRNQAPIDDSGMPKERFSAQMPNQSHSTLKIQSTQPQDSAVYLCASSAPGLGTETLYFGSGTRLTVL.

For this clone: Germline and genes: mouse. Read data end 1 residue before the CDR3 end; the end is taken from the germline J gene. The chain combines TRBV13-2 with TRBJ2-1, with 8 bases fitting TRBD1. Germline V CDR1 and CDR2: NNHNN, SYGAGS (reference sequence). CDR3 length equals 16 residues. Germline trimming cut 4 bases from V and 1 base from J; bases unmatched to any gene: 7. The CDR3 here is CASGPGQGGNYAEQFF. Incomplete CDR3 DNA: TGTGCCAGCGGTCCCGGACAGGGAGGGAACTATGCTGAGCAGTTC.

For this clone: Germline and genes here are mouse. The observed sequence ends 1 residue before the CDR3 terminus, with the missing tail filled in from the germline J gene. Other nucleotide sequences from this sample produce the same CDR3. The chain uses TRBV31 and TRBJ1-3; D is ambiguous. Per the germline V gene, CDR1 is GKSSPN and CDR2 is SITVG. The CDR3 totals 12 residues. V was cut by 1 base and J by 4 bases, with 5 bases left in between. The CDR3: CAWSHSGNTLYF. The covered CDR3 bases are TGTGCCTGGAGTCATTCAGGAAATACGCTCTAT.

Points on this clone: Genes and germline are mouse. With the read ending 1 residue before the CDR3 end, the germline J gene is used to fill in that end. The chain joins TRBV12-2 to TRBJ2-3; D remains ambiguous. The ends were cut back, 0 bases at V and 0 bases at J, with 6 bases in the middle. Germline lookup yields CDR1 SGHLS and CDR2 HYDKME. This CDR3 is 14 amino acids long. CDR3 DNA, as far as it was read: TGTGCCAGCTCTCTCGGGAATAGTGCAGAAACGCTGTAT. Its translation: CASSLGNSAETLY. The full CDR3 is CASSLGNSAETLYF.

In regard to this clone: Gene names denote mouse genes. The CDR3 extends 1 residue past the end of the read, so its final part is completed from the germline J gene. Other DNA sequences in this specimen translate into the identical CDR3. The chain carries TRBV3 and TRBJ2-3; possible D gene TRBD2, 5 bases. The CDR3 is 13 amino acids. The V end was cut by 6 bases, the J end by 1 base, with 8 bases between. Germline CDR1 reads SNHLY; CDR2 reads FYNGKV (reference sequence). The CDR3: CASSQTGAETLYF. The sequenced part of the CDR3 DNA is TGTGCCAGCAGTCAGACTGGTGCAGAAACGCTGTAT.

Of note for this clone: The gene names here belong to mouse. Sequencing ends 1 residue short of the CDR3 end; the germline J gene provides the rest. The chain employs TRBV13-1 and TRBJ1-6; D ambiguous. TRBJ1-6 is reported as an ORF; its role is uncertain. Per the germline V gene, CDR1 is NSHNY and CDR2 is SYGAGN. The CDR3 consists of 12 residues. The V end was cut by 4 bases, the J end by 3 bases, with 2 bases between. This CDR3 is CASSLYNSPLYF. The sequenced CDR3 bases are TGTGCCAGCAGTCTCTATAATTCGCCCCTCTAC.